These 21 T cell receptor beta chains share one sample of origin, sequenced in a study of PD-L1 blockade in urothelial cancer. Time point: pretreatment peripheral blood. Produced via immunoSEQ multiplex PCR; TCRdb's table is partial and in-frame only. The table shows tens of thousands of clones, with roughly 76% occurring only once. Sequencing was performed on PBMCs, taken around atezolizumab (anti-PD-L1) treatment. These receptors were obtained from a man between 65 and 85 years old with urothelial cancer.

The J gene is TRBJ2-1, the V gene TRBV27; maybe TRBD2 (6 bases). V was cut by 0 bases and J by 4 bases, with 16 bases left in between. From germline, CDR1 is MNHEY and CDR2 SMNVEV (reference sequence). The CDR3 is 17 amino acids. The CDR3 sequence is CASSLSASGLTYNEQFF. CDR3 sequence (DNA): TGTGCCAGCAGTTTATCGGCGAGCGGGCTTACATACAATGAGCAGTTCTTC.

The chain recombines TRBV27 with TRBJ1-2, with 7 positions matching TRBD1. The V gene's germline CDR1 is MNHEY and CDR2 SMNVEV (reference sequence). Unmatched junction bases numbered 9, after V lost 2 bases and J lost 6 bases. This CDR3 region has 15 residues. In nucleotides, the CDR3 is TGTGCCAGCAGTTTAATCTACGGACAGGACGATGGCTACACCTTC. Translating gives CASSLIYGQDDGYTF.

DNA of the CDR3: TGTGCCAGCAGTGAGGGCGGGGGGGGCGAGCAGTACTTC. This codes for CASSEGGGGEQYF. This chain links TRBV2 with TRBJ2-7, with 9 bases identical to TRBD2. This CDR3 region has 13 residues. V trimming: 3 bases; J trimming: 6 bases; junction bases outside the gene matches: 3. Germline CDR1 is SNHLY and CDR2 is FYNNEI.

This chain uses TRBV5-5 with TRBJ2-1; 12 bases align to TRBD2. Germline V gene sequence: CDR1 SGHKS, CDR2 YYEKEE (reference sequence). The CDR3 totals 16 residues. V shed 6 bases and J 8 bases; nucleotides not matched to a gene: 12. The CDR3 region is CASTRGASGGAYEQFF. CDR3 in DNA: TGTGCCAGCACCCGGGGGGCTAGCGGGGGGGCATATGAGCAGTTCTTC.

This sequence joins TRBV7-3 and TRBJ2-1; 9 nucleotides match TRBD2. In germline, CDR1 is SGHTA, CDR2 FQGTGA. V lost 2 bases to trimming and J lost 7 bases; unmatched junction nucleotides: 3. The CDR3 totals 14 residues. The CDR3 here is CASSLAGGGNEQFF. In nucleotides, the CDR3 is TGTGCCAGCAGCTTAGCGGGGGGGGGAAATGAGCAGTTCTTC. Using reference TRBV7-3 and TRBJ2-1 for the parts outside the CDR3, the full variable domain is GAGVSQTPSNKVTEKGKYVELRCDPISGHTALYWYRQSLGQGPEFLIYFQGTGAADDSGLPNDRFFAVRPEGSVSTLKIQRTERGDSAVYLCASSLAGGGNEQFFGPGTRLTVL.

The count of this clone is one. The V gene is TRBV9, the J gene TRBJ1-1, with a possible D match to TRBD1 (6 bases). This CDR3 has 17 amino acids. Germline V gene data show CDR1 as SGDLS and CDR2 as YYNGEE. V shed 4 bases and J shed 5 bases, with 24 bases lying between them. Written as DNA, the CDR3 is TGTGCCAGCAGCCTGGGGGGGGGCCCGGTCGGAGGGACTGAAGCTTTCTTT. Translating gives CASSLGGGPVGGTEAFF.

This clone was seen more than once but under ten times. The J gene is TRBJ1-1, the V gene TRBV19; D is possibly TRBD1 (6 bases). Trimming took off 4 bases at V and 0 bases at J, with 12 bases between the two ends. The V gene's germline CDR1 is LNHDA and CDR2 SQIVND (reference sequence). The length of the CDR3 is 15 residues. Here the CDR3 reads CASSTRGSLNTEAFF. CDR3 sequence (DNA): TGTGCCAGTAGTACTAGGGGGAGTCTGAACACTGAAGCTTTCTTT.

V gene TRBV11-2 combines with J gene TRBJ2-7; maybe TRBD2 (5 bases). This CDR3 region has 14 residues. The V gene's germline CDR1 is SGHAT and CDR2 FQNNGV. Trimming took 2 bases from V and 4 from J, leaving 12 bases between them. For the CDR3, the DNA is TGTGCCAGCAGCTTAAGTTGGACTTCTTACGAGCAGTACTTC. Its translation is CASSLSWTSYEQYF.

V usage is TRBV27 and J usage is TRBJ1-3; tentatively, D is TRBD1 (6 bases). Deletions cut 4 bases from V and 0 bases from J, with 13 bases between. In germline, CDR1 is MNHEY, CDR2 SMNVEV (reference sequence). This CDR3 has 16 residues. The CDR3: CASSSRRDISGNTIYF. CDR3 DNA: TGTGCCAGCAGTTCTCGCCGGGACATCTCTGGAAACACCATATATTTT.

The chain uses TRBV14 and TRBJ2-1; 10 bases map to TRBD2. J lost 8 bases, V lost 1 base, and 8 bases had no gene match. Germline-derived CDR1 and CDR2 are SGHDN and FVKESK. This CDR3 spans 16 amino acids. This CDR3 is CASSQGSASGRDEQFF. CDR3 bases: TGTGCCAGCAGCCAAGGGTCAGCTAGCGGGAGAGATGAGCAGTTCTTC.

The chain has TRBV25-1 and TRBJ2-3; D is perhaps TRBD2 (6 bases). Germline CDR1 and CDR2: MGHDK and SYGVNS. CDR3 size: 11 residues. Trimming took 5 bases from V and 10 from J, leaving 10 bases between them. CDR3 loop: CASSSGLSQYF. In nucleotides, the CDR3 is TGTGCCAGCAGTTCGGGACTCTCGCAGTATTTT.

The chain combines TRBV30 with TRBJ2-3, with a weak D call TRBD2 (5 bases). The ends were cut back, 5 bases at V and 4 bases at J, with 13 bases in the middle. Per germline, CDR1 GTSNPN and CDR2 SVGIG (reference sequence). The CDR3 has 13 residues. CDR3 amino acids: CAWGSGSSDTQYF. The CDR3 DNA follows: TGTGCCTGGGGAAGCGGCAGCTCAGATACGCAGTATTTT.

CDR3 DNA: TGTGCCAGCAGCATGGGACTAGGCGGGGACAATGAGCAGTTCTTC. Translating it yields CASSMGLGGDNEQFF. The V and J genes are TRBV7-3 and TRBJ2-1, with TRBD2 matching 8 bases. Germline V gene lookup returns CDR1 SGHTA and CDR2 FQGTGA. Trimming removed 5 bases from V and 5 bases from J; junction bases left unmatched: 8. CDR3 length equals 15 residues.

The rearrangement joins TRBV2 to TRBJ1-2; D possibly corresponds to TRBD1 (5 bases). Germline loops: CDR1 SNHLY, CDR2 FYNNEI. Trimming cost V 6 bases and J 3 bases, with 14 bases left between them. CDR3 size: 14 residues. CDR3 sequence: CASSGDFAHYGYTF. The CDR3 DNA is TGTGCCAGCAGCGGGGACTTTGCCCACTATGGCTACACCTTC. Drawing the rest from reference TRBV2 and TRBJ1-2, the complete variable domain is EPEVTQTPSHQVTQMGQEVILRCVPISNHLYFYWYRQILGQKVEFLVSFYNNEISEKSEIFDDQFSVERPDGSNFTLKIRSTKLEDSAMYFCASSGDFAHYGYTFGSGTRLTVV.

Here the CDR3 reads CASSLNPGQETQYF. CDR3 coding DNA: TGCGCCAGCAGCTTGAATCCGGGCCAAGAGACCCAGTACTTC. The gene calls are TRBV5-1 and TRBJ2-5; no clear D gene. V was shortened by 1 base and J by 1 base, with 8 bases between the two germline ends. Germline assignment: CDR1 SGHRS and CDR2 YFSETQ. This CDR3 spans 14 amino acids.

This chain joins TRBV18 and TRBJ2-5; D not resolved. Trimming pared 4 bases from V and 5 bases from J, leaving 14 bases between. The CDR3 extends over 14 amino acids. CDR1 is KGHSH, CDR2 LQKENI, per germline. The CDR3 region has the DNA TGTGCCAGCTCACTTTCGGCCGCGAGGGAGACCCAGTACTTC. Amino acid sequence: CASSLSAARETQYF.

The rearrangement uses TRBV4-3 and TRBJ2-5, with TRBD1 matching 7 bases. The length of the CDR3 is 14 residues. Germline CDR1 reads LGHNA; CDR2 reads YSLEER. V lost 4 bases to trimming and J lost 4 bases; unmatched junction nucleotides: 6. The CDR3 protein is CASSLRQGGETQYF. The CDR3 DNA reads as TGCGCCAGCAGCCTCAGACAGGGCGGAGAGACCCAGTACTTC.

In nucleotides, the CDR3 is TGTGCCAGCAGCTTACAAGGCGGCCTTGAAGCTTTCTTT. Translation gives CASSLQGGLEAFF. The genes are TRBV7-2 and TRBJ1-1; D is unresolved. This CDR3 has 13 amino acids. CDR1 and CDR2 from the germline V gene are SGHTA and FQGNSA. V gave up 2 bases and J gave up 7 bases, with 11 bases separating them.

The chain uses TRBV7-3 and TRBJ2-5, with 7 bases lining up with TRBD2. This CDR3 region has 14 residues. V trimming: 1 base; J trimming: 4 bases; junction bases outside the gene matches: 3. Looked up from germline, CDR1 is SGHTA and CDR2 is FQGTGA. The CDR3 region is CASSLMGGRETQYF. As DNA, the CDR3 is TGTGCCAGCAGCTTAATGGGCGGGAGAGAGACCCAGTACTTC.

This clone has only a few counts. J is TRBJ1-1 and V is TRBV6-5, with 12 bases identical to TRBD1. The CDR3 is 15 amino acids. Germline CDR1 reads MNHEY; CDR2 reads SVGAGI. The ends lost 6 bases at V and 1 base at J; junction bases unmatched: 3. The DNA for the CDR3 is TGTGCCAGCAGGGGGACAGGGGGCGGGAACACTGAAGCTTTCTTT. Protein: CASRGTGGGNTEAFF.

This chain uses TRBV23-1 with TRBJ2-1; TRBD1 agrees at 8 bases. TRBV23-1 counts as an open reading frame of uncertain function. The length of the CDR3 is 15 residues. The V gene end was trimmed by 2 bases and the J gene end by 3 bases; junction bases not matched to a gene: 3. The CDR3: CASSQPGQDYNEQFF. For the CDR3, the DNA is TGCGCCAGCAGTCAACCGGGACAGGACTACAATGAGCAGTTCTTC.